The T cell receptor (beta chain) described here comes from a study of cytomegalovirus exposure and HLA in healthy donors. 60 Vbeta and 13 Jbeta primers were used in PCR. Sequenced by immunoSEQ multiplex PCR; TCRdb stores in-frame clones only, minus some. The table has some 96,000 clones, 50% to 80% seen once. The CDR3 is 14 residues long. Germline assignment: CDR1 LNHDA and CDR2 SQIVND (reference sequence). Deletions cut 2 bases from V and 3 bases from J, with 11 bases between. The chain joins TRBV19 to TRBJ2-7, with D maybe TRBD1 (6 bases). The specimen sequenced was PBMCs. This clonotype originated in a man between 60 and 70 years old in good health and CMV-seronegative. The CDR3 reads CASSIFAGVYEQYF. For the CDR3, the DNA is TGTGCCAGTAGTATATTTGCAGGGGTCTACGAGCAGTACTTC.